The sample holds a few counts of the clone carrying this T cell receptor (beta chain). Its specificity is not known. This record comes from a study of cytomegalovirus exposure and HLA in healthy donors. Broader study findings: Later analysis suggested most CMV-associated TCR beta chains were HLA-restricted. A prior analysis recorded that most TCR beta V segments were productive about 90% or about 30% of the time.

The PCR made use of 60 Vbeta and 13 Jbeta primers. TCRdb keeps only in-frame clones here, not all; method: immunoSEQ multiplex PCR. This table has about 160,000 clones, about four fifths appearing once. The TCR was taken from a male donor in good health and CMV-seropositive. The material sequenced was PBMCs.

The DNA for the CDR3 is TGCGCCAGCAGTCTCAGCGGGATGAACACTGAAGCTTTCTTT. It translates to CASSLSGMNTEAFF. This sequence joins TRBV10-1 and TRBJ1-1; D ambiguous. The CDR3 consists of 14 residues. V was clipped by 5 bases and J by 0 bases, with 10 bases between them. CDR1 WNHNN and CDR2 SYGVQD come from the germline V gene (reference sequence).